This passage covers 27 T cell receptor beta chains from one sample sequenced in a study of T cell responses to AZD1222 COVID-19 vaccine. Repertoires were generated with immunoSEQ multiplex PCR, while TCRdb's copy carries only in-frame clones and drops some. Of approximately 120,000 clones in the sample, approximately 91% were seen once. The sequences come from peripheral blood, collected on day 0 of AZD1222 vaccination. These receptor sequences come from an adult in good health.

J is TRBJ2-3 and V is TRBV29-1; possibly TRBD1 for D (5 bases). Per germline, CDR1 SQVTM and CDR2 ANQGSEA. Trimming removed 0 bases at V and 2 bases at J, with 9 bases between. This CDR3 spans 14 amino acids. CDR3 nucleotides: TGCAGCGTTGAAGACAGGGCCCCCACAGATACGCAGTATTTT. The encoded protein is CSVEDRAPTDTQYF.

The chain couples TRBV28 to TRBJ2-1; the match to TRBD2 covers 9 bases. This CDR3 has 18 amino acids. Germline V gene data show CDR1 as MDHEN and CDR2 as SYDVKM. With V trimmed by 5 bases and J by 0 bases, 11 bases remained unmatched. This CDR3 reads CASSPPSGGGVSYNEQFF. The CDR3 coding sequence is TGTGCCAGCAGTCCCCCCTCTGGCGGGGGGGTCTCCTACAATGAGCAGTTCTTC.

This clone was seen only a few times. This chain links TRBV5-1 with TRBJ2-7, with D possibly TRBD1 on 5 matching bases. The germline V gene has CDR1 SGHRS and CDR2 YFSETQ. V was trimmed by 0 bases and J by 6 bases, leaving 7 bases between them. The CDR3 has 12 amino acids. The DNA for the CDR3 is TGCGCCAGCAGCTTGGAAGGGGTCGAGCAGTACTTC. Its protein product is CASSLEGVEQYF.

The chain joins TRBV18 to TRBJ2-2; D is possibly TRBD2 (5 bases). Trimming stripped 5 bases from V and 1 base from J, with 8 bases between. The CDR3 contains 14 residues. Germline V gene lookup returns CDR1 KGHSH and CDR2 LQKENI. DNA of the CDR3: TGTGCCAGCTCATCCAGCGGGAACACCGGGGAGCTGTTTTTT. Its translation is CASSSSGNTGELFF.

The chain couples TRBV28 to TRBJ1-2; TRBD1 is a possible D gene (5 bases). This CDR3 contains 14 residues. Deletions cut 2 bases from V and 4 bases from J, with 11 bases between. CDR1 MDHEN and CDR2 SYDVKM come from the germline V gene. CDR3 sequence reads: CASSLPGDLYGYTF. The CDR3, as DNA: TGTGCCAGCAGTTTACCCGGGGACCTCTATGGCTACACCTTC.

V gene TRBV28 combines with J gene TRBJ1-5, with TRBD1 matching 8 bases. The trim removed 2 bases at V and 2 bases at J, leaving 2 bases unmatched. This CDR3 region has 15 residues. Per the germline V gene, CDR1 is MDHEN and CDR2 is SYDVKM. CDR3 coding DNA: TGTGCCAGCAGTTTACAGGGACAGGGCAATCAGCCCCAGCATTTT. Protein product: CASSLQGQGNQPQHF.

The gene calls are TRBV30 and TRBJ2-7, with 10 nucleotides matching TRBD2. The CDR3 has 13 amino acids. Trimming removed 4 bases from V and 2 bases from J; junction bases left unmatched: 2. CDR1 and CDR2 (germline): GTSNPN, SVGIG (reference sequence). The CDR3 loop is CAWNSGGPYEQYF. CDR3 DNA: TGTGCCTGGAATAGCGGGGGGCCCTACGAGCAGTACTTC.

The chain links TRBV6-4 to TRBJ1-6; D gene unclear. CDR1 is MRHNA and CDR2 is SNTAGT in the germline V gene. The CDR3 covers 13 residues. V gave up 2 bases and J gave up 8 bases, with 7 bases separating them. The CDR3 is CASSDREDSPLHF. In DNA form, the CDR3 reads TGTGCCAGCAGTGACAGGGAAGATTCACCCCTCCACTTT.

This chain joins TRBV29-1 and TRBJ2-1; D gene ambiguous. The CDR3 loop spans 15 amino acids. Trimming pared 2 bases from V and 1 base from J, leaving 12 bases between. CDR1 SQVTM and CDR2 ANQGSEA come from the germline V gene. The CDR3 nucleotides are TGCAGCGTTGAATTTTTTGGGGTTTCCTACAATGAGCAGTTCTTC. Translating it yields CSVEFFGVSYNEQFF.

The chain couples TRBV21-1 to TRBJ1-5; the D segment call TRBD1 is taken from the table without a DNA check. TRBV21-1 is flagged as a pseudogene. The CDR3 spans 15 residues. CDR3 sequence reads: CASSKHTDKGQPQHF. The CDR3 DNA sequence: TGTGCCAGCAGCAAACACACAGATAAGGGGCAGCCCCAGCATTTT.

This chain uses TRBV5-5 with TRBJ1-4; D is perhaps TRBD1 (6 bases). Trimming removed 4 bases at V and 3 bases at J, with 13 bases between. In germline, CDR1 is SGHKS, CDR2 YYEKEE (reference sequence). The length of the CDR3 is 15 residues. CDR3 sequence (DNA): TGTGCCAGCAGCCTACGGACAGCACCTAATGAAAAACTGTTTTTT. Translated, it gives CASSLRTAPNEKLFF.

This clone has more than one count but fewer than ten. The V call is TRBV30, the J call TRBJ1-1; TRBD1 might be the D (5 bases). Germline V CDR1 and CDR2: GTSNPN, SVGIG (reference sequence). The CDR3 contains 13 residues. Trimming removed 4 bases from V and 1 base from J, with 10 bases in between. The CDR3 is CAWKWGQNTEAFF. CDR3 bases: TGTGCCTGGAAATGGGGCCAGAACACTGAAGCTTTCTTT.

The chain links TRBV7-9 to TRBJ2-1, with 9 bases identical to TRBD1. The CDR3 is made up of 13 amino acids. The V gene end was trimmed by 10 bases and the J gene end by 4 bases; junction bases not matched to a gene: 5. CDR1 and CDR2 (germline): SEHNR, FQNEAQ (reference sequence). This CDR3 reads CATGQGLYNEQFF. CDR3 coding DNA: TGTGCCACAGGACAGGGGTTGTACAATGAGCAGTTCTTC. Full variable domain (outside the CDR3, taken from reference TRBV7-9 and TRBJ2-1): DTGVSQNPRHKITKRGQNVTFRCDPISEHNRLYWYRQTLGQGPEFLTYFQNEAQLEKSRLLSDRFSAERPKGSFSTLEIQRTEQGDSAMYLCATGQGLYNEQFFGPGTRLTVL.

The V gene is TRBV14, the J gene TRBJ2-5; no clear D. Trimming shortened V by 0 bases and J by 5 bases, and 13 bases separated the two germline ends. The CDR3 is 15 amino acids. CDR1 is SGHDN and CDR2 is FVKESK in the germline V gene. The CDR3 spells CASSQDLQIGETQYF. CDR3 coding DNA: TGTGCCAGCAGCCAAGATCTGCAGATTGGGGAGACCCAGTACTTC.

The chain joins TRBV2 to TRBJ2-5, with D possibly TRBD1 on 5 matching bases. Per germline, CDR1 SNHLY and CDR2 FYNNEI. The V end was cut by 8 bases, the J end by 5 bases, with 12 bases between. The CDR3 contains 12 residues. CDR3 in amino acids: CASGPGYETQYF. Here the CDR3 DNA reads TGTGCCAGCGGCCCAGGGTATGAGACCCAGTACTTC.

Written as DNA, the CDR3 is TGTGCCAGCAGTTACTCGAGTAGTTGGACCTTC. This gives the protein CASSYSSSWTF. The chain combines TRBV6-5 with TRBJ1-2, with D unresolved. The germline V gene has CDR1 MNHEY and CDR2 SVGAGI. CDR3 length equals 11 residues. Between the trimmed V and J ends, which lost 0 bases and 14 bases, there was a span of 10 bases.

The CDR3 bases are TGCGCCAGCAGCTTGGGAGGGGCAGGGGGCTTCTCCGCGAATCCGTTGGAGACCCAGTACTTC. Protein product: CASSLGGAGGFSANPLETQYF. The chain is built from TRBV5-1 and TRBJ2-5; 8 nucleotides line up with TRBD1. Germline V gene data show CDR1 as SGHRS and CDR2 as YFSETQ. Trimming cost V 0 bases and J 5 bases; bases outside gene matches: 24. The CDR3 consists of 21 residues.

The gene calls are TRBV7-8 and TRBJ1-2; D might be TRBD1 (5 bases). The CDR3 totals 16 residues. Per germline, CDR1 SGHVS and CDR2 FQNEAQ. The ends were cut back, 1 base at V and 0 bases at J, with 12 bases in the middle. CDR3 region: CASSLGGGLANYGYTF. The CDR3 DNA follows: TGTGCCAGCAGCTTAGGTGGGGGGTTAGCTAACTATGGCTACACCTTC.

The rearrangement uses TRBV5-1 and TRBJ1-3, with D possibly matching TRBD1 (5 bases). CDR3 size: 14 residues. With 4 bases removed from V and 8 bases from J, the gap between germline ends came to 16 bases. The germline gives CDR1 SGHRS, CDR2 YFSETQ. CDR3 region: CASSGLGRGDTIYF. In DNA, the CDR3 is TGCGCCAGCAGCGGATTGGGGAGGGGAGACACCATATATTTT.

The chain uses TRBV5-1 and TRBJ1-1; D possibly corresponds to TRBD1 (6 bases). Trimming stripped 4 bases from V and 1 base from J, with 8 bases between. CDR1 and CDR2 from the germline V gene are SGHRS and YFSETQ. This CDR3 is 13 amino acids long. CDR3 nucleotides: TGCGCCAGCAGCAAGGACAGGAACACTGAAGCTTTCTTT. Protein: CASSKDRNTEAFF.

This chain connects TRBV5-6 to TRBJ2-5; 9 bases fit TRBD1. With V trimmed by 3 bases and J by 5 bases, 2 bases remained unmatched. CDR1 is SGHDT, CDR2 YYEEEE, per germline. The CDR3 loop spans 13 amino acids. CDR3 protein: CASSWDREETQYF. CDR3 sequence (DNA): TGTGCCAGCAGCTGGGACAGGGAGGAGACCCAGTACTTC.

V is TRBV3-1 (or the pseudogene TRBV3-2) and J is TRBJ1-2; 8 bases are a match to TRBD1. This CDR3 has 14 residues. J gave up 7 bases and V 0 bases, and 4 bases lay outside the gene matches. CDR1 is LGHDT and CDR2 is YNNKEL in the germline V gene (reference sequence). For the CDR3, the DNA is TGTGCCAGCAGCCAAGATTTTACAGGGGGTGGCTACACCTTC. It specifies CASSQDFTGGGYTF.

The CDR3 DNA sequence: TGTGCCAGCAGCACCCGGGACTCCGTAAACACTGAAGCTTTCTTT. Amino acid sequence: CASSTRDSVNTEAFF. V gene TRBV7-2 combines with J gene TRBJ1-1, with D possibly TRBD1 on 5 matching bases. V gave up 5 bases and J gave up 2 bases, with 15 bases separating them. The CDR3 contains 15 residues. CDR1 is SGHTA and CDR2 is FQGNSA in the germline V gene.

The V call is TRBV6-1, the J call TRBJ1-5, with a weak D call TRBD1 (5 bases). V lost 2 bases, J lost 5 bases, and 13 bases lay in between. Per the germline V gene, CDR1 is MNHNS and CDR2 is SASEGT. This CDR3 is 15 amino acids long. The CDR3 DNA sequence: TGTGCCAGCAGTGAAATGGCCAGACAGCATCAGCCCCAGCATTTT. Its protein product is CASSEMARQHQPQHF.

The chain couples TRBV24-1 to TRBJ2-2; D ambiguous. The CDR3 covers 13 residues. Between the trimmed V and J ends, which lost 6 bases and 1 base, there was a span of 5 bases. In germline, CDR1 is KGHDR, CDR2 SFDVKD. Written as DNA, the CDR3 is TGTGCCACCAGTCTGGAGAACACCGGGGAGCTGTTTTTT. Translating gives CATSLENTGELFF.

This sequence joins TRBV11-3 and TRBJ1-4, with D uncertain. This CDR3 comprises 15 residues. With 5 bases removed from V and 5 bases from J, the gap between germline ends came to 15 bases. From germline, CDR1 is SGHNT and CDR2 YENEEA. CDR3 protein: CASSGPGHTNEKLFF. The CDR3 coding sequence is TGTGCCAGCAGCGGACCGGGCCATACAAATGAAAAACTGTTTTTT.

This chain uses TRBV30 with TRBJ2-5, with 7 bases fitting TRBD1. The CDR3 contains 14 residues. Unmatched junction bases numbered 5, after V lost 4 bases and J lost 0 bases. The germline CDR1 and CDR2 sequences are GTSNPN and SVGIG (reference sequence). The CDR3 nucleotides are TGTGCCTGGACCGGGACAGCCAACCAAGAGACCCAGTACTTC. Encoded protein: CAWTGTANQETQYF.